This TCR beta chain was recovered during a study of T cells after yellow fever vaccination. Findings and limits, study-wide: FACS-sorted repertoires could harbor abundant contaminating bulk-population clonotypes.

TCR cDNA was made by 5'RACE template switching, adding a universal primer site and UMIs. TCRdb reprocessed the 5' RACE reads via MiXCR and lists one record per CDR3 protein. Counted here are 250,000 or so distinct CDR3 sequences, approximately 3.8% occurring once; the ten biggest clones make up around a fifth. The sample holds many counts of this clonotype. Its matching antigen is unknown. The clonotype comes from a man aged 18 to 29 who received the YFV17D yellow fever vaccine. Material: PBMCs, obtained 15 days after the yellow fever booster vaccination.

This chain's CDR3 is CSARGDAFGGETQYF. CDR3 nucleotide sequence: TGCAGTGCCCGAGGGGACGCTTTTGGCGGCGAGACCCAGTACTTC. The rearrangement links TRBV20-1 to TRBJ2-5; D is tentatively TRBD1 or TRBD2 (5 bases each). V was trimmed by 6 bases and J by 5 bases, leaving 22 bases between them. In germline, CDR1 is DFQATT, CDR2 SNEGSKA (reference sequence). CDR3 length: 15 amino acids.